This T cell receptor beta chain is from a study of blood T cell repertoires in COVID-19. Generated by immunoSEQ multiplex PCR, the TCRdb table keeps only in-frame clones and is missing some. This sample has around 500,000 clones, with more than 75% found just once. The sample taken for sequencing was PBMCs or T cells enriched from blood (not recorded which). The TCR comes from a woman in her thirties or forties who had recovered from COVID-19.

The CDR3 nucleotides read TGTGCCAGCAGGCCCGACAGGGAGGTCTACGAGCAGTACTTC. Translated, it gives CASRPDREVYEQYF. V is TRBV6-5 and J is TRBJ2-7; D is perhaps TRBD1 (7 bases). The CDR3 sequence is 14 residues long. Germline-derived CDR1 and CDR2 are MNHEY and SVGAGI. Between the trimmed V and J ends, which lost 6 bases and 3 bases, there was a span of 15 bases.